The rows below give T cell receptor beta chains drawn from one sample of a study of identical twins. Using its own MiXCR run on the 5' RACE reads, TCRdb lists one record per CDR3 protein. Of 300,000 to 400,000 distinct CDR3 sequences listed, roughly an eighth are singletons. The sample was also linked to a second study, of yellow fever vaccine responses in identical twins.

The source material was CD8+ T cells sorted from blood. The receptor set was obtained from a woman under 30 in good health. The CDR3 runs from the conserved cysteine through the conserved F or W. Fields, in order: clone size, J gene, V gene, D gene, CDR3 DNA, CDR3 protein. The D gene is left open where the match is weak. The listing skips clone size in some rows; elsewhere it reads once, few, many or a size class.

size: many
J: TRBJ2-7
V: TRBV4-1
D: -
DNA: TGCGCCAGCAGCCAATCTAGATCGTACGAGCAGTACTTC
CDR3: CASSQSRSYEQYF

size: few
J: TRBJ1-1
V: TRBV28
D: -
DNA: TGTGCCAGCAGCCTGGAGACAGGAGGGAACACTGAAGCTTTCTTT
CDR3: CASSLETGGNTEAFF

size: few
J: TRBJ1-6
V: TRBV20-1
D: -
DNA: TGCAGTGCCCGGGACATCCCTCGGGCTCTCCACTTT
CDR3: CSARDIPRALHF

size: -
J: TRBJ1-1
V: TRBV2
D: -
DNA: TGTGCCAGCAATGAGAAGGGCATCCTGAAGACTGAAGCTTTCTTT
CDR3: CASNEKGILKTEAFF

size: -
J: TRBJ2-1
V: TRBV7-8
D: TRBD2
DNA: TGTGCCAGCAGCTTATGGGAAGGTCGAGCGGGAGAAGGTGAGCAGTTCTTC
CDR3: CASSLWEGRAGEGEQFF

size: few
J: TRBJ2-1
V: TRBV12-3/TRBV12-4
D: -
DNA: TGTGCCAGCAGTCCCAACCGGGACCCACAGTTCTTC
CDR3: CASSPNRDPQFF

size: few
J: TRBJ2-3
V: TRBV28
D: -
DNA: TGTGCCAGCAGTTTTGGCCAACATAGCACAGATACGCAGTATTTT
CDR3: CASSFGQHSTDTQYF

size: -
J: TRBJ1-1
V: TRBV2
D: -
DNA: TGTGCCAGCAGTAAGACGGACCCGCTCGGAGCTTTCTTT
CDR3: CASSKTDPLGAFF

size: -
J: TRBJ2-5
V: TRBV11-3
D: -
DNA: TGTGCCAGCAGCTTTCAGGGGTTCTTAGAGACCCAGTACTTC
CDR3: CASSFQGFLETQYF

size: few
J: TRBJ2-2
V: TRBV2
D: TRBD1
DNA: TGTGCCAGCAGTGTCGGGACAGGGTCACGCACCGGGGAGCTGTTTTTT
CDR3: CASSVGTGSRTGELFF

size: few
J: TRBJ2-1
V: TRBV15
D: -
DNA: TGTGCCACCAGGGACCTTTCTAATGAGCAGTTCTTC
CDR3: CATRDLSNEQFF

size: few
J: TRBJ2-7
V: TRBV14
D: TRBD2
DNA: TGTGCCAGCAGCCAAGGTCGAGGACTAGAAGCCTACGAGCAGTACTTC
CDR3: CASSQGRGLEAYEQYF

size: -
J: TRBJ1-2
V: TRBV5-1
D: -
DNA: TGCGCCAGCAGCTTGGCGGCTGTAAACTATGGCTACACCTTC
CDR3: CASSLAAVNYGYTF

size: -
J: TRBJ2-5
V: TRBV20-1
D: -
DNA: TGCAGTGCTAGAGAGACCCAGTACTTC
CDR3: CSARETQYF

size: -
J: TRBJ1-4
V: TRBV16
D: -
DNA: TGTGCCAGCAGCCACTCGGACGCCTTATTGGAAAAACTGTTTTTT
CDR3: CASSHSDALLEKLFF

size: many
J: TRBJ2-6
V: TRBV6-1
D: TRBD1
DNA: TGTGCCAGCAGTGACCAACAGGGGTCTGGGGCCAACGTCCTGACTTTC
CDR3: CASSDQQGSGANVLTF

size: many
J: TRBJ1-1
V: TRBV4-1
D: TRBD1
DNA: TGCGCCAGCAGCCAAAACCGGGACAGGGGAGCTGAAGCTTTCTTT
CDR3: CASSQNRDRGAEAFF

size: -
J: TRBJ2-2
V: TRBV20-1
D: TRBD1
DNA: TGCAGTGGTGGACAGGCGAACACCGGGGAGCTGTTTTTT
CDR3: CSGGQANTGELFF

size: many
J: TRBJ2-1
V: TRBV10-2
D: -
DNA: TGCGCCAGCAGCCACGCCAGGGGGGCGGAGCAGTTCTTC
CDR3: CASSHARGAEQFF

size: -
J: TRBJ1-2
V: TRBV29-1
D: TRBD1
DNA: TGCAGCGTGTGGGACAGTGGGAACTATGGCTACACCTTC
CDR3: CSVWDSGNYGYTF

size: few
J: TRBJ1-6
V: TRBV7-6
D: -
DNA: TGTGCCAGCAGCTTAGCGCAGGGGCGGTATATTGATTCACCCCTCCACTTT
CDR3: CASSLAQGRYIDSPLHF

size: -
J: TRBJ2-1
V: TRBV4-1
D: TRBD1
DNA: TGCGCCAGCAGCCAAGAGGGACAGGGACTCGTTGACAATGAGCAGTTCTTC
CDR3: CASSQEGQGLVDNEQFF

size: -
J: TRBJ2-1
V: TRBV7-8
D: -
DNA: TGTGCCAGCACCAGCGGACAGCCCCTTTACAATGAGCAGTTCTTC
CDR3: CASTSGQPLYNEQFF

size: -
J: TRBJ1-1
V: TRBV6-4
D: TRBD1
DNA: TGTGCCAGCAGGACTCGAAACTCTCTTATCGGGACAGGGGAATTTACCAATGTGAACACTGAAGCTTTCTTT
CDR3: CASRTRNSLIGTGEFTNVNTEAFF

size: few
J: TRBJ2-7
V: TRBV4-1
D: -
DNA: TGCGCCAGCAGCCAAGGGGGAGCGAGCGAGCAGTACTTC
CDR3: CASSQGGASEQYF

size: many
J: TRBJ2-1
V: TRBV25-1
D: -
DNA: TGTGCCAGCACCGCGGGCAATGAGCAGTTCTTC
CDR3: CASTAGNEQFF

size: -
J: TRBJ2-1
V: TRBV2
D: -
DNA: TGTGCCAGCAGTGATGGGGGGAGCTCCTACAATGAGCAGTTCTTC
CDR3: CASSDGGSSYNEQFF

size: -
J: TRBJ2-3
V: TRBV2
D: TRBD2
DNA: TGTGCCACCAGACTAGCGGGGGGCACAGATACGCAGTATTTT
CDR3: CATRLAGGTDTQYF

size: -
J: TRBJ2-4
V: TRBV2
D: TRBD2
DNA: TGTGCCAGCAGTGACACTAGCGGAAACATTCAGTACTTC
CDR3: CASSDTSGNIQYF

size: few
J: TRBJ2-1
V: TRBV20-1
D: -
DNA: TGCAGTGCTAGGTCGTGGATTGACAGGACCAATGAGCAGTTCTTC
CDR3: CSARSWIDRTNEQFF

size: few
J: TRBJ1-5
V: TRBV12-3/TRBV12-4
D: -
DNA: TGTGCCAGCAGCCAAGGTACCTATCAGCCCCAGCATTTT
CDR3: CASSQGTYQPQHF

size: few
J: TRBJ1-1
V: TRBV6-5
D: -
DNA: TGTGCCAGCAGTTACGGGACGAGGAACACTGAAGCTTTCTTT
CDR3: CASSYGTRNTEAFF

size: -
J: TRBJ1-2
V: TRBV4-1
D: -
DNA: TGCGCCAGCAGCCAAGATATGGGCGGCTATGGCTACACCTTC
CDR3: CASSQDMGGYGYTF

size: -
J: TRBJ2-3
V: TRBV7-9
D: -
DNA: TGTGCCAGCACTTTGTGGGGTGATACGCAGTATTTT
CDR3: CASTLWGDTQYF

size: few
J: TRBJ1-2
V: TRBV6-1
D: TRBD1
DNA: TGTGCCAGCAGCTGGGACAGGGGGGGGTATGGCTACACCTTC
CDR3: CASSWDRGGYGYTF

size: few
J: TRBJ2-7
V: TRBV15
D: TRBD1
DNA: TGTGCCACCAGCAGCGGTCGGGACAGGGACGAGTCGCAGTACTTC
CDR3: CATSSGRDRDESQYF

size: many
J: TRBJ1-5
V: TRBV12-3/TRBV12-4
D: -
DNA: TGTGCCAGCAGTGAGTTGGTTGGGGGGAATCAGCCCCAGCATTTT
CDR3: CASSELVGGNQPQHF

size: many
J: TRBJ2-1
V: TRBV20-1
D: TRBD1
DNA: TGCAGTGCTATCGGGACAGGGGATGAGCAGTTCTTC
CDR3: CSAIGTGDEQFF

size: few
J: TRBJ1-1
V: TRBV4-1
D: -
DNA: TGCGCCAGCAGCCAAGATAGCGGAGATTTACGTATTGGTAACACTGAAGCTTTCTTT
CDR3: CASSQDSGDLRIGNTEAFF

size: -
J: TRBJ2-2
V: TRBV28
D: -
DNA: TGTGCCAGCAGTCTAGTTTCTTGGCGGATGGGAAACACCGGGGAGCTGTTTTTT
CDR3: CASSLVSWRMGNTGELFF

size: -
J: TRBJ1-3
V: TRBV12-3/TRBV12-4
D: -
DNA: TGTGCCAGCCCGGGGGGCTCTGGAAACACCATATATTTT
CDR3: CASPGGSGNTIYF

size: -
J: TRBJ2-4
V: TRBV5-1
D: -
DNA: TGCGCCAGCAGCTTGACCCGACAGGAAGCCAAAAACATTCAGTACTTC
CDR3: CASSLTRQEAKNIQYF

size: few
J: TRBJ2-5
V: TRBV27
D: TRBD1
DNA: TGTGCCAGCAGACCCGGACAGGGGAGTAGGGAGACCCAGTACTTC
CDR3: CASRPGQGSRETQYF

size: -
J: TRBJ2-3
V: TRBV3-1
D: -
DNA: TGTGCCAGCGGTCCGATATCCAATACGCAGTATTTT
CDR3: CASGPISNTQYF

size: many
J: TRBJ1-1
V: TRBV27
D: TRBD1
DNA: TGTGCCAGCAGTCCGACAGGGTTGAACACTGAAGCTTTCTTT
CDR3: CASSPTGLNTEAFF

size: -
J: TRBJ2-2
V: TRBV19
D: -
DNA: TGTGCGATCCGTGGAGGGTACACCGGGGAGCTGTTTTTT
CDR3: CAIRGGYTGELFF

size: -
J: TRBJ2-5
V: TRBV20-1
D: TRBD2
DNA: TGCAGTGCTAGAGGGGCTAGCGGGAGTTTTGGAGAGACCCAGTACTTC
CDR3: CSARGASGSFGETQYF

size: -
J: TRBJ1-2
V: TRBV6-2/TRBV6-3
D: -
DNA: TGTGCCAGCAGGTTTCAACGGGTATTAGGCGGCTACACCTTC
CDR3: CASRFQRVLGGYTF

size: -
J: TRBJ2-1
V: TRBV28
D: TRBD1
DNA: TGTGCCAGCAGGCTGGACAGGGCTCGCAATGAGCAGTTCTTC
CDR3: CASRLDRARNEQFF

size: few
J: TRBJ2-1
V: TRBV12-3/TRBV12-4
D: TRBD2
DNA: TGTGCCAGCAGTTTGGAATGGAATAGTTTTGCGGGAGGCCGCTACAATGAGCAGTTCTTC
CDR3: CASSLEWNSFAGGRYNEQFF

size: many
J: TRBJ2-1
V: TRBV7-9
D: TRBD1
DNA: TGTGCCAGCAGCCTGACAGGGGGGACCTACAATGAGCAGTTCTTC
CDR3: CASSLTGGTYNEQFF

size: -
J: TRBJ2-2
V: TRBV28
D: -
DNA: TGTGCCAGCAGATACTTGGAGGGCACAGGTTTCACCGGGGAGCTGTTTTTT
CDR3: CASRYLEGTGFTGELFF

size: few
J: TRBJ1-1
V: TRBV19
D: -
DNA: TGTGCCAGTAGTATAGCGGCAGTCACTGAAGCTTTCTTT
CDR3: CASSIAAVTEAFF

size: few
J: TRBJ2-2
V: TRBV19
D: TRBD1
DNA: TGTGCCACCCGGACAGGGGGTACCGGGGAGCTGTTTTTT
CDR3: CATRTGGTGELFF

size: few
J: TRBJ2-1
V: TRBV27
D: -
DNA: TGTGCCAGCAGTTTATTACCGGGGGTGAATGAGCAGTTCTTC
CDR3: CASSLLPGVNEQFF